The 25 T cell receptor beta chains below all came from one sample that was sequenced in a study of T cells in narcolepsy. Profiling relied on immunoSEQ multiplex PCR, and the TCRdb table lists in-frame clones only, not all of them. Of around 35,000 clones listed, 80% are singletons. What was sequenced was memory (CD45RA-) CD4+ T cells from blood. The receptors shown here come from a human donor in good health.

Turning to this clone: An end of the junction differs from the germline gene, which may be a read error. This specimen includes other DNA sequences encoding the same CDR3. V is TRBV7-2 and J is TRBJ1-1; D not resolved. There are 13 residues in the CDR3. Per the germline V gene, CDR1 is SGHTA and CDR2 is FQGNSA. The CDR3 DNA follows: TGTGCCAGCAGCTCCCGGGCTAACACTGAGGCTTTCTTT. Its translation is CASSSRANTEAFF.

The V call is TRBV5-6, the J call TRBJ2-2; D unresolved. Trimming left V 1 base short and J 5 bases short, with 15 bases between. The germline V gene encodes CDR1 SGHDT and CDR2 YYEEEE. The CDR3 contains 16 residues. The CDR3 loop reads CASSLSGGRWTGELFF. CDR3 nucleotide sequence: TGTGCCAGCAGCTTGAGTGGTGGCCGTTGGACCGGGGAGCTGTTTTTT. Complete variable domain (other parts from reference TRBV5-6 and TRBJ2-2): DAGVTQSPTHLIKTRGQQVTLRCSPKSGHDTVSWYQQALGQGPQFIFQYYEEEERQRGNFPDRFSGHQFPNYSSELNVNALLLGDSALYLCASSLSGGRWTGELFFGEGSRLTVL.

This clone was counted between two and nine times. This chain uses TRBV4-1 with TRBJ2-7, with D hard to call. Trimming took off 0 bases at V and 3 bases at J, with 12 bases between the two ends. The germline gives CDR1 MGHRA, CDR2 YSYEKL. The CDR3 contains 15 residues. The chain's CDR3 is CASSQDTGQIYEQYF. The CDR3 bases are TGCGCCAGCAGCCAAGATACGGGCCAAATCTACGAGCAGTACTTC.

The chain uses TRBV19 and TRBJ1-3; a weak D match, TRBD1 (5 bases). The V gene's germline CDR1 is LNHDA and CDR2 SQIVND (reference sequence). This CDR3 comprises 11 residues. V dropped 11 bases and J dropped 7 bases, with 12 bases sitting between them. The CDR3 DNA follows: TGTGCCGAAGGGGTTTCGAACACCATATATTTT. This translates into CAEGVSNTIYF. The full variable domain, rest sourced from reference TRBV19 and TRBJ1-3, is DGGITQSPKYLFRKEGQNVTLSCEQNLNHDAMYWYRQDPGQGLRLIYYSQIVNDFQKGDIAEGYSVSREKKESFPLTVTSAQKNPTAFYLCAEGVSNTIYFGEGSWLTVV.

The rearrangement links TRBV4-3 to TRBJ1-6; D is uncertain. V gave up 0 bases and J gave up 12 bases, with 15 bases separating them. The CDR3 sequence is 15 residues long. Per germline, CDR1 LGHNA and CDR2 YSLEER. DNA of the CDR3: TGCGCCAGCAGCCAAGAAGTGCCTACTAGGGTACCCCTCCACTTT. Protein product: CASSQEVPTRVPLHF.

This CDR3 reads CAWTRTGSNSPLHF. As DNA, the CDR3 is TGTGCCTGGACCCGGACAGGCTCCAATTCACCCCTCCACTTT. J is TRBJ1-6 and V is TRBV30, with 7 bases lining up with TRBD1. V was clipped by 4 bases and J by 7 bases; unmatched bases: 7. Germline CDR1 reads GTSNPN; CDR2 reads SVGIG (reference sequence). The CDR3 has 14 amino acids.

V gene TRBV7-2 combines with J gene TRBJ2-3; D remains unclear. Germline V CDR1 and CDR2: SGHTA, FQGNSA. V lost 1 base to trimming and J lost 4 bases, with 3 bases between them. This CDR3 has 12 amino acids. The CDR3 region is CASSLEADTQYF. The CDR3 region has the DNA TGTGCCAGCAGCTTAGAGGCAGATACGCAGTATTTT. The full variable domain, rest sourced from reference TRBV7-2 and TRBJ2-3, is GAGVSQSPSNKVTEKGKDVELRCDPISGHTALYWYRQSLGQGLEFLIYFQGNSAPDKSGLPSDRFSAERTGGSVSTLTIQRTQQEDSAVYLCASSLEADTQYFGPGTRLTVL.

The V and J genes are TRBV5-8 and TRBJ1-2, with D possibly matching TRBD1 (5 bases). Germline loops: CDR1 SGHTS, CDR2 YDEGEE. The V end was cut by 4 bases, the J end by 5 bases, with 9 bases between. The CDR3 sequence is 12 residues long. The CDR3 DNA follows: TGTGCCAGCAGCGTTACAGGTTATGGCTACACCTTC. It encodes CASSVTGYGYTF.

This clone was observed once. This chain connects TRBV2 to TRBJ2-5; possible D gene TRBD1, 6 bases. V lost 7 bases, J lost 2 bases, and 17 bases lay in between. The CDR3 contains 15 residues. The germline V gene has CDR1 SNHLY and CDR2 FYNNEI. DNA of the CDR3: TGTGCCAGCACCCTGGACAGATGGGGACAAGAGACCCAGTACTTC. It specifies CASTLDRWGQETQYF. Based on the CDR3 plus reference TRBV2 and TRBJ2-5, the full variable domain is EPEVTQTPSHQVTQMGQEVILRCVPISNHLYFYWYRQILGQKVEFLVSFYNNEISEKSEIFDDQFSVERPDGSNFTLKIRSTKLEDSAMYFCASTLDRWGQETQYFGPGTRLLVL.

As DNA, the CDR3 is TGTGCCAGCAGTTTGAGCTCCAATGAGCAGTTCTTC. Protein: CASSLSSNEQFF. V gene TRBV28 combines with J gene TRBJ2-1; no reliable D call. Trimming took off 3 bases at V and 6 bases at J, with 6 bases between the two ends. The CDR3 is made up of 12 amino acids. Germline CDR1 MDHEN, CDR2 SYDVKM.

The CDR3 loop is CATSSPGQGYEQYF. The CDR3 nucleotides are TGTGCCACCAGCAGCCCGGGACAGGGGTACGAGCAGTACTTC. V usage is TRBV15 and J usage is TRBJ2-7, with 10 bases that match TRBD1. This CDR3 is 14 amino acids long. Germline V gives CDR1 LNHNV, CDR2 YYDKDF (reference sequence). V gave up 3 bases and J gave up 4 bases; unmatched junction bases: 3.

The CDR3 bases are TGTGCCAGCAGCACAGGGTGGCGGGGGAGCACAGATACGCAGTATTTT. As protein: CASSTGWRGSTDTQYF. This rearrangement joins TRBV7-8 to TRBJ2-3, with TRBD2 as a possible D gene (7 bases). Trimming cost V 5 bases and J 0 bases, with 15 bases left between them. This CDR3 contains 16 residues. Germline CDR1 is SGHVS and CDR2 is FQNEAQ.

The rearrangement uses TRBV7-6 and TRBJ2-2; D is perhaps TRBD2 (5 bases). This CDR3 has 15 amino acids. Trimming removed 7 bases from V and 5 bases from J, with 17 bases in between. The germline V gene encodes CDR1 SGHVS and CDR2 FNYEAQ. Here the CDR3 reads CASTAARLQTGELFF. CDR3 bases: TGTGCCAGCACCGCGGCGCGACTACAAACCGGGGAGCTGTTTTTT.

The J gene is TRBJ1-6, the V gene TRBV14; no definite D call. The CDR3 length is 18 residues. Trimming left V 1 base short and J 5 bases short, with 18 bases between. The germline CDR1 and CDR2 sequences are SGHDN and FVKESK. Here the CDR3 reads CASSQVLFGNWDNSPLHF. The CDR3 DNA reads as TGTGCCAGCAGCCAAGTGTTGTTCGGTAATTGGGATAATTCACCCCTCCACTTT. Using reference TRBV14 and TRBJ1-6 for the parts outside the CDR3, the full variable domain is EAGVTQFPSHSVIEKGQTVTLRCDPISGHDNLYWYRRVMGKEIKFLLHFVKESKQDESGMPNNRFLAERTGGTYSTLKVQPAELEDSGVYFCASSQVLFGNWDNSPLHFGNGTRLTVT.

J is TRBJ2-1 and V is TRBV27; 7 bases line up with TRBD2. CDR3 length equals 16 residues. Germline CDR1 reads MNHEY; CDR2 reads SMNVEV (reference sequence). Unmatched junction bases numbered 13, after V lost 10 bases and J lost 1 base. This CDR3 reads CANLPQRDVSYNEQFF. Here the CDR3 DNA reads TGTGCCAACCTCCCACAGCGGGATGTGTCCTACAATGAGCAGTTCTTC.

The chain joins TRBV7-2 to TRBJ1-6; D is possibly TRBD1 (5 bases). V lost 5 bases, J lost 8 bases, and 13 bases lay in between. From germline, CDR1 is SGHTA and CDR2 FQGNSA. The CDR3 runs 14 residues. The CDR3 sequence is CASSRAGMDSPLHF. CDR3 DNA: TGTGCCAGCAGCCGGGCAGGGATGGATTCACCCCTCCACTTT. Full variable domain (missing parts from reference TRBV7-2 and TRBJ1-6): GAGVSQSPSNKVTEKGKDVELRCDPISGHTALYWYRQSLGQGLEFLIYFQGNSAPDKSGLPSDRFSAERTGGSVSTLTIQRTQQEDSAVYLCASSRAGMDSPLHFGNGTRLTVT.

The chain recombines TRBV7-9 with TRBJ1-4, with D unclear. Germline assignment: CDR1 SEHNR and CDR2 FQNEAQ (reference sequence). This CDR3 has 13 amino acids. The ends were cut back, 5 bases at V and 0 bases at J, with 4 bases in the middle. The CDR3 DNA reads TGTGCCAGCAGCACGACAACTAATGAAAAACTGTTTTTT. Encoded protein: CASSTTTNEKLFF. The full variable domain, rest sourced from reference TRBV7-9 and TRBJ1-4, is DTGVSQNPRHKITKRGQNVTFRCDPISEHNRLYWYRQTLGQGPEFLTYFQNEAQLEKSRLLSDRFSAERPKGSFSTLEIQRTEQGDSAMYLCASSTTTNEKLFFGSGTQLSVL.

This clone was found a few times. This rearrangement joins TRBV4-2 to TRBJ2-7; D is unresolved. This CDR3 comprises 13 residues. V was trimmed by 0 bases and J by 6 bases, leaving 9 bases between them. Germline-derived CDR1 and CDR2 are LGHNA and YNFKEQ. CDR3 sequence reads: CASSQDSHGEQYF. DNA for the CDR3: TGTGCCAGCAGCCAAGACAGCCACGGCGAGCAGTACTTC.

The chain employs TRBV2 and TRBJ1-2; D is perhaps TRBD1 (6 bases). The V gene lost 7 bases and the J gene lost 7 bases, with 7 bases spanning the gap. From germline, CDR1 is SNHLY and CDR2 FYNNEI. The CDR3 length is 10 residues. This chain's CDR3 is CASKGGGYTF. The CDR3 DNA reads TGTGCCAGCAAGGGGGGTGGCTACACCTTC. The entire variable domain, with the rest obtained from reference TRBV2 and TRBJ1-2, is as follows: EPEVTQTPSHQVTQMGQEVILRCVPISNHLYFYWYRQILGQKVEFLVSFYNNEISEKSEIFDDQFSVERPDGSNFTLKIRSTKLEDSAMYFCASKGGGYTFGSGTRLTVV.

The chain recombines TRBV2 with TRBJ2-2; possible D gene TRBD2, 5 bases. The V gene lost 7 bases and the J gene lost 6 bases, with 12 bases spanning the gap. The CDR3 is 13 residues long. Germline CDR1 SNHLY, CDR2 FYNNEI. The CDR3 DNA follows: TGTGCCAGCAAAGGGCCCGGGGCCGGGGAGCTGTTTTTT. The encoded protein is CASKGPGAGELFF.

The V gene is TRBV19, the J gene TRBJ2-1; TRBD2 aligns across 14 bases. Germline CDR1 reads LNHDA; CDR2 reads SQIVND (reference sequence). The V segment lost 4 bases and the J segment 6 bases; nucleotides outside the gene matches: 17. The CDR3 has 20 residues. The CDR3 DNA reads as TGTGCCAGTAGTAGAAAAATCCGGCGAGGGACTAGCGGGAGTTTCAATGAGCAGTTCTTC. Its protein is CASSRKIRRGTSGSFNEQFF.

This clone has more than one count but fewer than ten. This CDR3 reads CASSDGLAGEQETQYF. For the CDR3, the DNA is TGTGCCAGCAGTGACGGACTAGCGGGAGAACAAGAGACCCAGTACTTC. The chain links TRBV6-4 to TRBJ2-5, with TRBD2 matching over 13 bases. The CDR3 is 16 amino acids. Trimming cost V 2 bases and J 2 bases; bases outside gene matches: 2. CDR1 and CDR2 (germline): MRHNA, SNTAGT.

The V and J genes are TRBV6-6 and TRBJ2-7, with a weak D call TRBD2 (6 bases). Germline CDR1 MNHNY, CDR2 SVGAGI (reference sequence). The CDR3 covers 14 residues. V was cut by 4 bases and J by 2 bases, with 12 bases left in between. Written as DNA, the CDR3 is TGTGCCAGCAGTTGGGGAGGTCAAACCTACGAGCAGTACTTC. Translated, it gives CASSWGGQTYEQYF.

The rearrangement uses TRBV4-2 and TRBJ2-3; TRBD2 aligns across 15 bases. J lost 2 bases, V lost 0 bases, and 6 bases had no gene match. The CDR3 length is 19 residues. CDR1 is LGHNA and CDR2 is YNFKEQ in the germline V gene. The CDR3, as DNA: TGTGCCAGCAGCCAAGATGAAGGACTAGCGGGAGGGTACACAGATACGCAGTATTTT. It is translated as CASSQDEGLAGGYTDTQYF.

This clone has a handful of counts. This sequence joins TRBV10-3 and TRBJ2-7; D gene ambiguous. The germline gives CDR1 ENHRY, CDR2 SYGVKD. The CDR3 is 12 residues long. With 9 bases removed from V and 2 bases from J, the gap between germline ends came to 11 bases. Written as DNA, the CDR3 is TGTGCCATAGGTGCTCCACCCTACGAGCAGTACTTC. It yields the protein CAIGAPPYEQYF.